The 27 T cell receptor beta chains listed next were all sequenced from one sample in a study of radiotherapy plus CTLA-4 blockade in lung cancer. Some clones are missing from TCRdb's copy, which holds only in-frame ones; the method was immunoSEQ multiplex PCR. The table has around 14,000 clones, roughly 70% seen once; the top ten hold roughly 50%. Sample: peripheral blood, taken from a patient treated with radiotherapy plus ipilimumab. Every receptor here comes from a human donor with non-small cell lung cancer whose response to radiotherapy plus ipilimumab could not be evaluated.

This clone was observed a few times. In DNA, the CDR3 is TGTGCCAGCAGCAAAGTTCCGTTGAACACTGAAGCTTTCTTT. Translating gives CASSKVPLNTEAFF. The chain employs TRBV21-1 and TRBJ1-1. TRBV21-1 is recorded as a pseudogene. The CDR3 is 14 residues long.

This clone was recorded once. The J gene is TRBJ1-1, the V gene TRBV7-9; no firm D call. Trimming shortened V by 2 bases and J by 4 bases, and 5 bases separated the two germline ends. This CDR3 has 12 residues. In germline, CDR1 is SEHNR, CDR2 FQNEAQ (reference sequence). The CDR3, as DNA: TGTGCCAGCAGCTTAAGGAGCACTGAAGCTTTCTTT. Protein sequence: CASSLRSTEAFF. The whole variable domain, remainder taken from reference TRBV7-9 and TRBJ1-1, is DTGVSQNPRHKITKRGQNVTFRCDPISEHNRLYWYRQTLGQGPEFLTYFQNEAQLEKSRLLSDRFSAERPKGSFSTLEIQRTEQGDSAMYLCASSLRSTEAFFGQGTRLTVV.

As DNA, the CDR3 is TGTGCCAGTAGTAGGGCTAAAGATCAGCCCCAGCATTTT. This codes for CASSRAKDQPQHF. The V and J genes are TRBV19 and TRBJ1-5, with no clear D. The CDR3 is 13 residues long. Germline lookup yields CDR1 LNHDA and CDR2 SQIVND (reference sequence). With 4 bases removed from V and 5 bases from J, the gap between germline ends came to 9 bases.

CDR3 nucleotide sequence: TGCAGCACCCGGGGGAACAATGAGCAGTTCTTC. Translating it yields CSTRGNNEQFF. The chain employs TRBV29-1 and TRBJ2-1; the D gene is possibly TRBD2 (6 bases). The CDR3 has 11 amino acids. In germline, CDR1 is SQVTM, CDR2 ANQGSEA. Trimming removed 8 bases at V and 5 bases at J, with 10 bases between.

This clone is judged medium-sized. This chain connects TRBV6-5 to TRBJ2-3; 12 bases are a match to TRBD2. Germline CDR1 is MNHEY and CDR2 is SVGAGI. With 6 bases clipped from V and 3 bases from J, the junction kept 4 bases outside the gene matches. This CDR3 is built from 15 residues. In DNA, the CDR3 is TGTGCCAGCAGGTCCGGACTAGCGGGGACAGATACGCAGTATTTT. Residues: CASRSGLAGTDTQYF.

The table lists this clone with a count of one. This chain connects TRBV4-1 to TRBJ1-1, with D maybe TRBD1 (5 bases). CDR1 MGHRA and CDR2 YSYEKL come from the germline V gene. Trimming pared 5 bases from V and 3 bases from J, leaving 10 bases between. The CDR3 length is 13 residues. The CDR3 here is CASSLAGYTEAFF. In DNA form, the CDR3 reads TGCGCCAGCAGCTTAGCAGGGTACACTGAAGCTTTCTTT.

The chain couples TRBV6-1 to TRBJ1-4; the D gene is possibly TRBD1 (5 bases). This CDR3 spans 13 amino acids. With 7 bases removed from V and 5 bases from J, the gap between germline ends came to 11 bases. Germline V CDR1 and CDR2: MNHNS, SASEGT. The CDR3 here is CASTRDINEKLFF. The CDR3 DNA is TGTGCCAGCACCAGGGATATCAATGAAAAACTGTTTTTT.

V gene TRBV29-1 combines with J gene TRBJ1-2, with D uncertain. The CDR3 spans 11 residues. Trimming left V 8 bases short and J 6 bases short, with 13 bases between. In germline, CDR1 is SQVTM, CDR2 ANQGSEA. This CDR3 reads CSTPYRDGYTF. The DNA for the CDR3 is TGCAGCACTCCGTACCGAGATGGCTACACCTTC.

This sequence joins TRBV5-6 and TRBJ2-2, with 9 bases lining up with TRBD2. The CDR3 runs to 16 residues. Germline trimming cut 1 base from V and 5 bases from J; bases unmatched to any gene: 6. The V gene's germline CDR1 is SGHDT and CDR2 YYEEEE. CDR3: CASSLWGGGATGELFF. The DNA for the CDR3 is TGTGCCAGCAGCTTGTGGGGCGGGGGGGCGACCGGGGAGCTGTTTTTT.

This chain links TRBV30 with TRBJ2-3, with D uncertain. Germline V gene data show CDR1 as GTSNPN and CDR2 as SVGIG (reference sequence). This CDR3 has 14 residues. Trimming stripped 0 bases from V and 4 bases from J, with 11 bases between. The CDR3 reads CAWSVRKSADTQYF. For the CDR3, the DNA is TGTGCCTGGAGTGTACGAAAATCAGCAGATACGCAGTATTTT.

The chain employs TRBV4-3 and TRBJ1-1, with TRBD1 as a possible D gene (6 bases). V lost 0 bases and J lost 4, with 12 bases in between. Germline CDR1 is LGHNA and CDR2 is YSLEER. This CDR3 has 15 residues. The chain's CDR3 is CASSQDTGGGTEAFF. The CDR3 region has the DNA TGCGCCAGCAGCCAAGATACGGGAGGGGGCACTGAAGCTTTCTTT.

The chain is built from TRBV30 and TRBJ2-5, with D perhaps TRBD2 (7 bases). CDR3 size: 15 residues. The germline V and J ends were trimmed by 2 bases and 1 base, with 14 bases remaining between them. Germline V gives CDR1 GTSNPN, CDR2 SVGIG (reference sequence). CDR3: CAWSLRGALQETQYF. CDR3 sequence (DNA): TGTGCCTGGAGTCTTCGGGGGGCCCTCCAAGAGACCCAGTACTTC.

This clone was counted a single time. V usage is TRBV6-6 and J usage is TRBJ2-1, with TRBD1 identical over 8 bases. There are 11 residues in the CDR3. Germline CDR1 and CDR2: MNHNY and SVGAGI (reference sequence). V was clipped by 6 bases and J by 13 bases; unmatched bases: 5. CDR3 sequence (DNA): TGTGCCAGCAGCACGACAGGGGATCAGTTCTTC. Translated, it gives CASSTTGDQFF.

The V call is TRBV9, the J call TRBJ2-3, with 8 bases matching TRBD2. The germline V gene has CDR1 SGDLS and CDR2 YYNGEE. This CDR3 has 16 amino acids. The ends lost 1 base at V and 6 bases at J; junction bases unmatched: 10. The CDR3 sequence is CASSVTSGGSADTQYF. The CDR3 nucleotides read TGTGCCAGCAGCGTAACAAGCGGGGGTTCGGCGGATACGCAGTATTTT.

The chain couples TRBV12-1 to TRBJ2-5; TRBD2, as called in the table, went unchecked against the DNA. TRBV12-1 is given as a pseudogene. There are 17 residues in the CDR3. The CDR3 reads CASSDTSWITVDETQYF. DNA for the CDR3: TGTGCCAGCAGTGACACTAGCTGGATCACCGTCGACGAGACCCAGTACTTC.

This chain joins TRBV30 and TRBJ2-3; 8 nucleotides align to TRBD1. This CDR3 spans 15 amino acids. V lost 8 bases and J lost 3; bases outside the gene matches: 13. Germline V gene sequence: CDR1 GTSNPN, CDR2 SVGIG (reference sequence). CDR3 DNA sequence: TGTGCCCTGGACCCCCCCGGACAGGGAACAGATACGCAGTATTTT. Translation gives CALDPPGQGTDTQYF.

The chain is built from TRBV10-2 and TRBJ2-1, with TRBD1 identical over 7 bases. The J segment lost 7 bases and the V segment lost 6 bases, leaving 9 bases of the junction unmatched. The CDR3 consists of 14 residues. CDR1 and CDR2 (germline): WSHSY, SAAADI. The CDR3 DNA reads TGCGCCAGCAGAAGTGCCGGGACAGAAAATGAGCAGTTCTTC. This codes for CASRSAGTENEQFF.

In its sample, this clone was seen a few times. V and J are TRBV29-1 and TRBJ2-1, with TRBD1 identical over 7 bases. Looked up from germline, CDR1 is SQVTM and CDR2 is ANQGSEA. Trimming took 3 bases from V and 8 from J; bases not matched to a gene: 13. This CDR3 region has 15 residues. CDR3 amino acids: CSVESPKGADHEQFF. DNA of the CDR3: TGCAGCGTTGAGTCCCCTAAGGGGGCGGATCATGAGCAGTTCTTC.

The rearrangement uses TRBV29-1 and TRBJ1-1, with no clear D. This CDR3 is 13 amino acids long. V gave up 7 bases and J gave up 0 bases, with 12 bases separating them. Germline V gene data show CDR1 as SQVTM and CDR2 as ANQGSEA. Written as DNA, the CDR3 is TGCAGCGCCGGAACACAGCTGAACACTGAAGCTTTCTTT. It is translated as CSAGTQLNTEAFF.

This clone occurred a few times. CDR3: CSVDSLGTGGYTF. The DNA of the CDR3 is TGCAGCGTTGACTCGCTGGGGACTGGGGGCTACACCTTC. The rearrangement joins TRBV29-1 to TRBJ1-2; possibly TRBD1 for D (5 bases). Per the germline V gene, CDR1 is SQVTM and CDR2 is ANQGSEA. The CDR3 is made up of 13 amino acids. The V end was cut by 3 bases, the J end by 8 bases, with 16 bases between.

The chain uses TRBV2 and TRBJ1-1; D gene uncertain. V was pared by 10 bases and J by 2 bases, with 14 bases between. This CDR3 has 13 residues. Germline CDR1 reads SNHLY; CDR2 reads FYNNEI. The CDR3 loop reads CATLGERNTEAFF. DNA for the CDR3: TGTGCCACCCTCGGAGAGCGAAACACTGAAGCTTTCTTT.

The chain recombines TRBV7-9 with TRBJ2-1; 12 bases line up with TRBD2. V lost 5 bases, J lost 7 bases, and 9 bases stayed unmatched. CDR3 size: 16 residues. Germline CDR1 reads SEHNR; CDR2 reads FQNEAQ (reference sequence). The CDR3 is CASSPPSSGGANEQFF. The CDR3 nucleotides are TGTGCCAGCAGCCCCCCATCTAGCGGGGGGGCTAATGAGCAGTTCTTC. The whole variable domain, filled in from reference TRBV7-9 and TRBJ2-1, reads DTGVSQNPRHKITKRGQNVTFRCDPISEHNRLYWYRQTLGQGPEFLTYFQNEAQLEKSRLLSDRFSAERPKGSFSTLEIQRTEQGDSAMYLCASSPPSSGGANEQFFGPGTRLTVL.

The V and J genes are TRBV2 and TRBJ2-1; TRBD2 agrees at 7 bases. The ends lost 5 bases at V and 5 bases at J; junction bases unmatched: 9. From germline, CDR1 is SNHLY and CDR2 FYNNEI. The CDR3 consists of 15 residues. In nucleotides, the CDR3 is TGTGCCAGCAGTCGCGGGGGAAATCGTAACAATGAGCAGTTCTTC. It specifies CASSRGGNRNNEQFF.

V usage is TRBV7-8 and J usage is TRBJ1-3; TRBD1 agrees at 7 bases. The trim removed 0 bases at V and 5 bases at J, leaving 4 bases unmatched. The germline V gene encodes CDR1 SGHVS and CDR2 FQNEAQ. This CDR3 spans 15 amino acids. The CDR3 spells CASSLARTGRNTIYF. CDR3 coding DNA: TGTGCCAGCAGCTTAGCCCGGACAGGTAGAAACACCATATATTTT.

The chain uses TRBV27 and TRBJ2-7, with D possibly TRBD1 on 5 matching bases. V lost 4 bases to trimming and J lost 4 bases, with 8 bases between them. CDR1 is MNHEY and CDR2 is SMNVEV in the germline V gene (reference sequence). The length of the CDR3 is 12 residues. This chain's CDR3 is CASSSRVYEQYF. The CDR3 region has the DNA TGTGCCAGCAGTTCCAGGGTTTACGAGCAGTACTTC.

The chain is built from TRBV27 and TRBJ1-3; D gene unclear. The CDR3 length is 16 residues. Germline assignment: CDR1 MNHEY and CDR2 SMNVEV (reference sequence). Trimming took 8 bases from V and 2 from J, leaving 19 bases between them. The CDR3 nucleotides read TGTGCCAGCTCCACTTGGCGGGAAAGCGCTGGAAACACCATATATTTT. This translates into CASSTWRESAGNTIYF.

The chain has TRBV29-1 and TRBJ2-2; 7 bases align to TRBD1. V lost 7 bases and J lost 4; bases outside the gene matches: 6. CDR1 and CDR2 from the germline V gene are SQVTM and ANQGSEA. This CDR3 has 13 residues. CDR3 DNA sequence: TGCAGCGCCCATGGACAGGTCACCGGGGAGCTGTTTTTT. Protein: CSAHGQVTGELFF.